Detailed here is one TCR beta chain. This may arise from a read error, as a much more abundant clone is one base away. Unique molecular identifiers were affixed to single, distinct cDNA molecules. TCRdb recomputed calls from the 5' RACE reads with MiXCR, one row per CDR3 protein. The data contain about 110,000 distinct CDR3 sequences, around an eighth of them singletons. This sample stems from a study of early T cells in non-severe SARS-CoV-2 infection. The sample taken for sequencing was whole blood. The source of this sequence is an adult who was a healthcare worker with PCR-confirmed SARS-CoV-2 infection or an uninfected control (not recorded which).

Written as DNA, the CDR3 is TGTCCCAGCAGCTTAGAGTACCGGTCCTACGAGCAGTACTTC. It specifies CPSSLEYRSYEQYF. This sequence joins TRBV11-2 and TRBJ2-7, with D uncertain. The germline V gene has CDR1 SGHAT and CDR2 FQNNGV. CDR3 length equals 14 residues.